This T cell receptor (beta chain) was captured by sequencing in a study of Ad26.COV2.S vaccination and SARS-CoV-2 variants. Some clones are missing from TCRdb's copy, which holds only in-frame ones; the method was immunoSEQ multiplex PCR. In the table there are around 340,000 clones, about 89% of which are singletons. CDR1 and CDR2 from the germline V gene are KGHSH and LQKENI. V lost 2 bases and J 7 bases, leaving 5 bases between the germline ends. The CDR3 totals 11 residues. Treatment noted: some 20 received Ad26.COV2.S at low or high dose, single or two shots; a few received placebo; per-sample allocation not given. Specimen acquisition occurred on day 63 following the initial vaccine or placebo injection. Wuhan-strain SARS-CoV-2 spike was expressed by the Ad26 vector that made up the vaccine. Points on this clone: This sample includes further DNA sequences coding for the same CDR3.

The TCR comes from a person between 18 and 59 years old who received the Ad26.COV2.S COVID-19 vaccine or a placebo. The chain employs TRBV18 and TRBJ1-1; the D gene is possibly TRBD1 (5 bases). The sequences come from peripheral blood, collected in a trial of Ad26.COV2.S vaccine versus placebo. CDR3 nucleotides: TGTGCCAGCTCACCAGGGGGTGAAGCTTTCTTT. It is translated as CASSPGGEAFF.